The sample holds one count of the clone carrying this T cell receptor beta chain. Per the original data handling: Nucleated cell number was recorded as an estimate derived from reference gene primer amplification. Libraries were prepared by immunoSEQ multiplex PCR; TCRdb keeps only in-frame clonotypes and omits some of them. V, J and clone size derive from that table, while D and trimming were established from the DNA sequence. The table records fewer than 300,000 clones, 88% of them present only once. This sample stems from a study of blood T cell repertoires in COVID-19. At the level of the study: Sites in the United States, Italy and Spain provided acute and convalescent COVID-19 samples.

Germline V gives CDR1 KGHDR, CDR2 SFDVKD. This CDR3 comprises 15 residues. V lost 4 bases and J lost 4; bases outside the gene matches: 7. V is TRBV24-1 and J is TRBJ1-2; 8 bases line up with TRBD1. The sequenced sample consisted of peripheral blood. This receptor was obtained from a woman in her 40s who had recovered from COVID-19. The CDR3 here is CATSDTGQGGYGYTF. The DNA of the CDR3 is TGTGCCACCAGTGACACCGGACAGGGTGGCTATGGCTACACCTTC.